This is a list of T cell receptor beta chains from one sample in a study of T cell responses to AZD1222 COVID-19 vaccine. The method was immunoSEQ multiplex PCR; TCRdb's version includes in-frame clones alone and lacks a portion of them. The table records some 140,000 clones, 75% to 95% of them present only once. The sample was peripheral blood, taken on day 0 of AZD1222 vaccination. These receptors all stem from an adult in good health. Both conserved end residues are part of each CDR3. The D gene is left open where the match is weak. Only part of the rows carry a size: once, few, many, or a class if the clone is expanded.

>TRBV5-8|TRBJ1-2|.|.
TGTGCCAGCAGCTTGGGACTAGGGTCCTATGGCTACACCTTC
CASSLGLGSYGYTF
>TRBV2|TRBJ2-7|few|.
TGTGCCAGCAGTCCATCGTACGAGCAGTACTTC
CASSPSYEQYF
>TRBV3-1/TRBV3-2|TRBJ2-3|.|TRBD2
TGTGCCAGCAGCCAGCCCGCCGGGACTAGCGAAACAGATACGCAGTATTTT
CASSQPAGTSETDTQYF
>TRBV7-9|TRBJ2-2|once|.
TGTGCCAGCAGCTTAGATCCCGACACCCCGAACACCGGGGAGCTGTTTTTT
CASSLDPDTPNTGELFF
>TRBV28|TRBJ1-2|few|.
TGTGCCAGCTACAGCCTCTCTAACTATGGCTACACCTTC
CASYSLSNYGYTF
>TRBV11-2|TRBJ2-7|.|.
TGTGCCAGTAGGGCGGGGAGCTCCTACGAGCAGTACTTC
CASRAGSSYEQYF
>TRBV5-1|TRBJ1-2|.|.
TGCGCCAGCAGCTTTAGTACAGGGCTTAACTATGGCTACACCTTC
CASSFSTGLNYGYTF
>TRBV24-1|TRBJ2-5|once|.
TGTGCCACCAGTGTGGGGGGGCGCGGAGAGACCCAGTACTTC
CATSVGGRGETQYF
>TRBV5-1|TRBJ2-3|.|.
TGCGCCAGCACCTTATCCGGGGGCCAAGATACGCAGTATTTT
CASTLSGGQDTQYF
>TRBV6-2/TRBV6-3|TRBJ2-1|.|TRBD1
TGTGCCAGCAGCGACAGACAGGGGAGCTCCTACAATGAGCAGTTCTTC
CASSDRQGSSYNEQFF
>TRBV9|TRBJ2-7|.|TRBD2
TGTGCCAGCAGCTCAACGGGGGGATCCTCCTACGAGCAGTACTTC
CASSSTGGSSYEQYF
>TRBV7-9|TRBJ2-1|.|.
TGTGCCAGCAGCCTCAATAATGAGCAGTTCTTC
CASSLNNEQFF
>TRBV28|TRBJ1-2|few|.
TGTGCCAGCAGCCGAAGCAACTATGGCTACACCTTC
CASSRSNYGYTF
>TRBV7-2|TRBJ2-7|few|.
TGTGCCAGCAGCTTTACAGGCCGGACCTACGAGCAGTACTTC
CASSFTGRTYEQYF
>TRBV5-5|TRBJ1-2|.|.
TGTGCCAGCAACCCCGCCAACTATGGCTACACCTTC
CASNPANYGYTF
>TRBV12-3/TRBV12-4|TRBJ1-2|few|.
TGTGCCAGCAGTTGGATGGGCTATGGCTACACCTTC
CASSWMGYGYTF
>TRBV11-2|TRBJ2-1|once|.
TGTGCCAGCAGCCCAGACCGGCTAATGTACAATGAGCAGTTCTTC
CASSPDRLMYNEQFF
>TRBV9|TRBJ1-1|.|TRBD1
TGTGCCAGCAGCGCCAACAGGGGCACTGAAGCTTTCTTT
CASSANRGTEAFF
>TRBV5-1|TRBJ1-6|.|TRBD1
TGCGCCAGCAGGGCGACAGGGACCGGAGGTTCACCCCTCCACTTT
CASRATGTGGSPLHF
>TRBV7-2|TRBJ2-7|.|.
TGTGCCAGCAGCTTAGACCCCCTAGCACCCTCCTACGAGCAGTACTTC
CASSLDPLAPSYEQYF
>TRBV10-1|TRBJ2-7|.|TRBD2
TGCGCCAGCAGTGAGTCCCCGGGGGGACCCTACGAGCAGTACTTC
CASSESPGGPYEQYF
>TRBV9|TRBJ2-7|.|TRBD2
TGTGCCAGCAGCGCGGGACTAGCGGGAGCTCATGAGCAGTACTTC
CASSAGLAGAHEQYF
>TRBV27|TRBJ2-7|.|.
TGTGCCAGCAGTCCACTGGTAGCGGACGAGCAGTACTTC
CASSPLVADEQYF
>TRBV3-1/TRBV3-2|TRBJ2-1|.|.
TGTGCCAGCAGCCTCGGAAGGGGCGATGAGCAGTTCTTC
CASSLGRGDEQFF
>TRBV6-6|TRBJ1-2|.|.
TGTGCCAGCAGTACCAAAACAAACTCCTATGGCTACACCTTC
CASSTKTNSYGYTF
>TRBV19|TRBJ2-2|.|TRBD1
TGTGCCAGTAGTATTTTCGTGGGGACAGGGGTGGCCGGGGAGCTGTTTTTT
CASSIFVGTGVAGELFF
>TRBV28|TRBJ2-7|.|TRBD2
TGTGCCAGCAGTTATCCGGGGGGGGCCTACGAGCAGTACTTC
CASSYPGGAYEQYF
>TRBV19|TRBJ2-3|.|.
TGTGCCAGTACCAATTCTGACGGGGATACGCAGTATTTT
CASTNSDGDTQYF
>TRBV10-1|TRBJ2-2|.|TRBD1
TGCGCCAGCAGCCCCCGGGACAGAAAAACCGGGGAGCTGTTTTTT
CASSPRDRKTGELFF
>TRBV18|TRBJ1-5|.|.
TGTGCCAGCTCAATACAGGGAGACCAGCCCCAGCATTTT
CASSIQGDQPQHF
>TRBV5-1|TRBJ2-2|once|TRBD2
TGCGCCAGCAGCGCACGCTCCCTAGCGGGAGGATCGAACACCGGGGAGCTGTTTTTT
CASSARSLAGGSNTGELFF